This T cell receptor (beta chain) came from a study of cytomegalovirus exposure and HLA in healthy donors. It was with 60 Vbeta and 13 Jbeta primers that the PCR ran. TCRdb keeps only in-frame clones here, not all; method: immunoSEQ multiplex PCR. This table has roughly 160,000 clones, about 80% appearing once. The V and J ends lost 3 bases and 10 bases respectively, with 12 bases between them. Germline V gene lookup returns CDR1 MDHEN and CDR2 SYDVKM. CDR3 size: 13 residues. This clone was detected a few times. The chain combines TRBV28 with TRBJ1-4; D not certain. This receptor was obtained from a woman aged 45-65 years in good health and CMV-seropositive. The specimen was PBMCs. The CDR3 nucleotides are TGTGCCAGCAGTTTTCCAGGCCTCGGAAAACTGTTTTTT. It encodes CASSFPGLGKLFF.